Reported below is one T cell receptor (beta chain). Its target is not known. Compared with germline, one end of the junction differs, possibly owing to a read error. The sample belongs to a study of cytomegalovirus exposure and HLA in healthy donors. Study-level findings and limits: Reported performance of the classifier showed diagnosis of cytomegalovirus status with high specificity and sensitivity. Later analysis associated a missense DCLRE1C variant with TCR beta V- and J-gene trimming.

PCR involved 60 Vbeta and 13 Jbeta primers. Only in-frame clones appear in the TCRdb table, and some are missing; sequencing was by immunoSEQ multiplex PCR. The sample holds 130,000 to 150,000 clones, roughly 80% seen once. The CDR3 has 13 residues. The germline CDR1 and CDR2 sequences are LNHNV and YYDKDF (reference sequence). This chain joins TRBV15 and TRBJ1-2, with 8 bases matching TRBD1. Sequencing was carried out using PBMCs. This clonotype was sampled from a middle-aged woman in good health and CMV-seropositive. The CDR3 loop is CATSRDRGDGYTF. The DNA for the CDR3 is TGTGCCACCAGTAGAGACAGGGGCGATGGCTACACCTTC.